This T cell receptor (beta chain) is from a study of cytomegalovirus exposure and HLA in healthy donors. The CDR3 is 13 residues long. Germline V gene data show CDR1 as SGHRS and CDR2 as YFSETQ. In regard to this clone: Sequence at one end of the junction differs from germline and may be a read error.

PCR was performed using 60 Vbeta and 13 Jbeta primers. Using immunoSEQ multiplex PCR, the repertoire was profiled, and TCRdb retains in-frame clones only, with some absent. The data show 150,000 to 200,000 clones, approximately 65% seen once. Sequences were obtained from PBMCs. The chain has TRBV5-1 and TRBJ2-2; weak D call: TRBD2 (5 bases). This sequence was found in a man aged 40-49 years in good health and CMV-seronegative. CDR3 in amino acids: CASSLRVAGELFF. CDR3 coding DNA: TGTGCCAGCAGCTTGCGGGTGGCCGGGGAGCTGTTTTTT.